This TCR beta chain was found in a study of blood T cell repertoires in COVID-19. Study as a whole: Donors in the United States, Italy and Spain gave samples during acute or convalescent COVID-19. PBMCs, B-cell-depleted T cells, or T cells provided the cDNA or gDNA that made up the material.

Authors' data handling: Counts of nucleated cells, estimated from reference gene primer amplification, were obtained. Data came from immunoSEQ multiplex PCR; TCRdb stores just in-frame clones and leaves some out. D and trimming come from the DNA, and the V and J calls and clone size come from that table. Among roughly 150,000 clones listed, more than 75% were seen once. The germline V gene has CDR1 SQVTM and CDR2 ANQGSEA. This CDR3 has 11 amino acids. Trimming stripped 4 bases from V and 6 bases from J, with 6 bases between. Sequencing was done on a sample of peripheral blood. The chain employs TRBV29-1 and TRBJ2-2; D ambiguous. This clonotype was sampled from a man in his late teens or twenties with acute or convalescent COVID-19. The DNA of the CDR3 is TGCAGCGTTGGAGTCCCCGGGGAGCTGTTTTTT. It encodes CSVGVPGELFF.